This T cell receptor (beta chain) was sequenced in a study of monozygotic twins with inflammatory bowel disease. Study findings and constraints: Other individuals had fewer clonotypes in common with IBD patients than with healthy twins, especially with disease activity. Limited power may explain why concordant and discordant twins showed no difference in repertoire similarity.

Comment on this clonotype: Antigen unknown.

The authors ran two nested PCRs of 16 and 9 cycles on TCRalpha and TCRbeta cDNA. From its re-call of the 5' RACE reads, TCRdb lists each CDR3 protein once, without DNA. In all, the sample yields about 330,000 distinct CDR3 sequences. Specimen: blood. The origin of this receptor is a human donor with ulcerative colitis or Crohn's disease, or a healthy co-twin of an affected twin (not recorded which).

Here the CDR3 reads CSALGRGGPSTDTQYF. The chain links TRBV20-1 to TRBJ2-3; TCRdb reports TRBD1, a call that lacks DNA to check it against. CDR3 size: 16 residues. Germline assignment: CDR1 DFQATT and CDR2 SNEGSKA (reference sequence).